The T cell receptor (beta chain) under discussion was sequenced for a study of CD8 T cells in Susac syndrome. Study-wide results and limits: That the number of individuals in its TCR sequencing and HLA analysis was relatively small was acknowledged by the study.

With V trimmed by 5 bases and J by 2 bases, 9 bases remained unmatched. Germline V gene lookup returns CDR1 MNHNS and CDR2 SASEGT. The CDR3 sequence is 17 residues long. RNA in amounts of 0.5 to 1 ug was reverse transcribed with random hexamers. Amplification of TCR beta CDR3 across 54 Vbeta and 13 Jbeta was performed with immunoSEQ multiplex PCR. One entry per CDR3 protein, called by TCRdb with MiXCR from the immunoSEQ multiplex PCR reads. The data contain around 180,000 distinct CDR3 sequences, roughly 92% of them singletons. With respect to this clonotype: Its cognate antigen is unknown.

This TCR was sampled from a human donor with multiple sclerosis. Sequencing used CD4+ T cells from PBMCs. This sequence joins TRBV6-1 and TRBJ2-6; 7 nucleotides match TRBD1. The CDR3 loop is CASSQQPTGAGANVLTF. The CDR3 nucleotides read TGTGCCAGCAGTCAACAACCTACAGGGGCTGGGGCCAACGTCCTGACTTTC.